The rows below give T cell receptor beta chains drawn from one sample of a study of blood T cells in healthy people across ages. Each CDR3 protein is one row after TCRdb ran MiXCR on the 5' RACE reads. This sample carries some 1.8 million distinct CDR3 sequences, roughly 43% of them seen once, and the ten largest clones take about 23%. Source material: blood. These receptors were obtained from a human donor in good health. The CDR3 runs from the conserved cysteine through the conserved F or W. D genes are given only for firm matches. Some rows mark clone size as missing; the rest say once, few, many or name a class of expanded clone.

>TRBJ2-3|few|-|TRBV7-2
TGTGCCAGCAGCAATACACAAAAAGGATCTGGAGATACGCAGTATTTT
CASSNTQKGSGDTQYF
>TRBJ2-3|few|TRBD2|TRBV20-1
TGCAGTGCTAGGTCCGGGGGGTCGGCGCAGTATTTT
CSARSGGSAQYF
>TRBJ1-2|few|-|TRBV6-1
TGTGCCAGCAGGCGAGAGGGGGGCGGTGGCTATGGCTACACCTTC
CASRREGGGGYGYTF
>TRBJ2-2|few|-|TRBV7-2
TGTGCCAGCAGGCTTAGCTGGGCCGGGGAGCTGTTTTTT
CASRLSWAGELFF
>TRBJ2-1|-|TRBD2|TRBV7-6
TGTGCCAGCAGCTTGCGCGGGGGGGGCTTGTTGGAGCAGTTCTTC
CASSLRGGGLLEQFF
>TRBJ2-1|-|TRBD2|TRBV20-1
TGCAGTGCTAGAGGGGGGGGGACGACCGTCGAGCAGTTCTTC
CSARGGGTTVEQFF
>TRBJ2-5|few|-|TRBV24-1
TGTGCCACCAGTGATTCTAACCAAGAGACCCAGTACTTC
CATSDSNQETQYF
>TRBJ2-3|-|-|TRBV4-2
TGTGCCAGCAGCCAAGGGGGGGCTGGTAGCACAGATACGCAGTATTTT
CASSQGGAGSTDTQYF
>TRBJ2-7|-|TRBD1|TRBV5-1
TGCGCCAGCAGCTCTCTACAGGGGGCCCTCCTAGAGCAGTACTTC
CASSSLQGALLEQYF
>TRBJ2-5|-|-|TRBV7-9
TGTGCCAGCACCTCGGACTGGTCTCCCTTAGAGACCCAGTACTTC
CASTSDWSPLETQYF
>TRBJ1-1|few|-|TRBV7-2
TGTGCCAGCAGCTTGCAAATCACTGAAGCTTTCTTT
CASSLQITEAFF
>TRBJ2-1|few|TRBD1|TRBV12-3/TRBV12-4
TGTGCCAGCAGCGGGACAGGGGCCAGCTCCTACAATGAGCAGTTCTTC
CASSGTGASSYNEQFF
>TRBJ1-2|-|TRBD1|TRBV6-4
TGTGCCAGCGGGCTACGGACAGGGGGCGGCGATGGCTACACCTTC
CASGLRTGGGDGYTF
>TRBJ1-2|once|TRBD1|TRBV9
TGTGCCAGCAGCGTACTCGGGACAGGGAATCGGGGGTTATATGGCTACACCTTC
CASSVLGTGNRGLYGYTF
>TRBJ1-5|few|-|TRBV20-1
TGCAGTGCTGAATCCCCAGGTAGTAAGTGGAATCAGCCCCAGCATTTT
CSAESPGSKWNQPQHF
>TRBJ1-2|-|-|TRBV20-1
TGCAGTGCTAGAGATGGCCGCCGGGCAGACTATGGCTACACCTTC
CSARDGRRADYGYTF
>TRBJ2-7|-|-|TRBV4-2
TGTGCCAGCAGCCAAGAGAGGGGCTCCCCCTCCTACGAGCAGTACTTC
CASSQERGSPSYEQYF
>TRBJ1-1|-|-|TRBV29-1
TGCAGCGCCCTAAGGGCAGGGGCGGACACTGAAGCTTTCTTT
CSALRAGADTEAFF
>TRBJ1-2|-|-|TRBV6-2/TRBV6-3
TGTGCCAGCAGTTACTCATTGACAGTTTTCTATGGCTACACCTTC
CASSYSLTVFYGYTF
>TRBJ1-2|-|TRBD1|TRBV20-1
TGCAGTGCCGCAGGGGGGGGCTACACCTTC
CSAAGGGYTF
>TRBJ2-3|-|TRBD2|TRBV20-1
TGCAGTGCTACGGCGACTAGCGGGGGGTTCACAGATACGCAGTATTTT
CSATATSGGFTDTQYF
>TRBJ2-2|-|TRBD1|TRBV20-1
TGCAGTGCTAGAGATACAGGGGCGAACACCGGGGAGCTGTTTTTT
CSARDTGANTGELFF
>TRBJ1-5|-|TRBD1|TRBV20-1
TGCAGTGCTAGAAGGACAGGAGAGCCCCAGCATTTT
CSARRTGEPQHF
>TRBJ1-1|-|-|TRBV5-1
TGCGCCAGCAGCTTGGAAAACTCCCAAGCTTTCTTT
CASSLENSQAFF
>TRBJ2-3|-|-|TRBV2
TGTGCCAGCAGTGAACAGGGTTCAGATACGCAGTATTTT
CASSEQGSDTQYF
>TRBJ1-6|-|TRBD1|TRBV6-2/TRBV6-3
TGTGCCAGCGGCCCCAACAGGGGTCTCCACTTT
CASGPNRGLHF
>TRBJ2-3|-|TRBD2|TRBV27
TGTGCCAGCAGTTTATTTGCTAGCGGGGAAACAGATACGCAGTATTTT
CASSLFASGETDTQYF
>TRBJ1-5|-|-|TRBV24-1
TGTGCCACCAGTGATGGGCAGTGGAGCAATCAGCCCCAGCATTTT
CATSDGQWSNQPQHF
>TRBJ1-6|few|-|TRBV12-3/TRBV12-4
TGTGCCAGCAGTTCCCGTGGGGCCGGCAATTCACCCCTCCACTTT
CASSSRGAGNSPLHF
>TRBJ2-7|-|-|TRBV24-1
TGTGCCACCAGTGAGCCAGGGACCTCCTACGAGCAGTACTTC
CATSEPGTSYEQYF
>TRBJ2-1|few|-|TRBV24-1
TGTGCCACCCGTGACGGTGGTTACAATGAGCAGTTCTTC
CATRDGGYNEQFF
>TRBJ2-1|few|-|TRBV14
TGTGCCAGCAGCCTTATCCACCTAGAAGGAGAGCAGTTCTTC
CASSLIHLEGEQFF
>TRBJ2-7|-|-|TRBV5-1
TGCGCCAGCAGCTCAGGGGAGAGCTCCTACAATGAGCAGTACTTC
CASSSGESSYNEQYF
>TRBJ2-7|few|-|TRBV5-1
TGCGCCAGCAGCTTAACTTCCTGGTCCGAGCAGTACTTC
CASSLTSWSEQYF
>TRBJ2-1|-|-|TRBV7-8
TGTGCCAGCAGCTTAGCTCGCGGCAGCTACCCGGGGAATGAGCAGTTCTTC
CASSLARGSYPGNEQFF
>TRBJ2-1|-|-|TRBV5-1
TGCGCCAGCAGCCCCGGACCCAGCGCGTTCGAGCAGTTCTTC
CASSPGPSAFEQFF
>TRBJ1-2|once|-|TRBV5-6
TGTGCCAGCAGCTTGGCGGACGTTTGGTATGGCTACACCTTC
CASSLADVWYGYTF
>TRBJ1-2|-|-|TRBV7-2
TGTGCCAGCAGCTTAGATGTAGGGGCCTATGGCTACACCTTC
CASSLDVGAYGYTF
>TRBJ1-2|few|-|TRBV25-1
TGTGCCAGCCGCGAAGCAGGGATTGACTATGGCTACACCTTC
CASREAGIDYGYTF
>TRBJ1-1|-|-|TRBV29-1
TGCAGCGTTGAGGGGAGGAGGCCAGAAGCTTTCTTT
CSVEGRRPEAFF
>TRBJ2-4|few|TRBD2|TRBV20-1
TGCAGTGCTAGAAAGTTTGGGACTAACTTCGGGCAGTACTTC
CSARKFGTNFGQYF
>TRBJ2-5|few|-|TRBV7-2
TGTGCCAGCAGCGCCCGGACGGGGGAGACCCAGTACTTC
CASSARTGETQYF